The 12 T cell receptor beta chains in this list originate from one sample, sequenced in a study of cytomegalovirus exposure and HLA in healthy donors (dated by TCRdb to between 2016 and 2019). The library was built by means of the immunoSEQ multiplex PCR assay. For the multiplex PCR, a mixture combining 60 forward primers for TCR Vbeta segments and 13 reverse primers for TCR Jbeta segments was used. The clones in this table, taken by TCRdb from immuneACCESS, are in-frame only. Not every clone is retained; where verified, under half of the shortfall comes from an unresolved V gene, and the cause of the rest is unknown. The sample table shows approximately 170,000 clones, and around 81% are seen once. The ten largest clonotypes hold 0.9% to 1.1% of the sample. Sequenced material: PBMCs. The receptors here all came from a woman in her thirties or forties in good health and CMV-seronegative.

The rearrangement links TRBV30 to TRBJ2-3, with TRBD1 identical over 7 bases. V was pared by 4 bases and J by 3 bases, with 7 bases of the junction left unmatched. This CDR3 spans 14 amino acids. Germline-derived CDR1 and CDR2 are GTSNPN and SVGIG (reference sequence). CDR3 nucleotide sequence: TGTGCCTGGAATGCAGGGGGTATGACAGATACGCAGTATTTT. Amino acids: CAWNAGGMTDTQYF.

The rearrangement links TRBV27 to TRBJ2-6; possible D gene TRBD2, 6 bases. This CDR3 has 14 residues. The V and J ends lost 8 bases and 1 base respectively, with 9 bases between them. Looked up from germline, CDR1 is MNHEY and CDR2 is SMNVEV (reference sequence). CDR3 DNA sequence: TGTGCCAGCTTCGGGGGATCTGGGGCCAACGTCCTGACTTTC. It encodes CASFGGSGANVLTF.

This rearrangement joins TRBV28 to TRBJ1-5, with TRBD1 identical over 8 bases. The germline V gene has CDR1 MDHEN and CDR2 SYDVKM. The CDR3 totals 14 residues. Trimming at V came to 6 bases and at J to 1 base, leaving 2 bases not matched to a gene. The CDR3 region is CASRRTGSNQPQHF. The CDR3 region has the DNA TGTGCCAGCAGACGGACAGGGAGCAATCAGCCCCAGCATTTT. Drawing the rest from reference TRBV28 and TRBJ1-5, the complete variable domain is DVKVTQSSRYLVKRTGEKVFLECVQDMDHENMFWYRQDPGLGLRLIYFSYDVKMKEKGDIPEGYSVSREKKERFSLILESASTNQTSMYLCASRRTGSNQPQHFGDGTRLSIL.

The CDR3 DNA sequence: TGCAGCGTTCTGCCGGGGAGCTCCTACGAGCAGTACTTC. It codes for CSVLPGSSYEQYF. The V call is TRBV29-1, the J call TRBJ2-7, with a weak D call TRBD2 (5 bases). V was trimmed by 5 bases and J by 0 bases, leaving 11 bases between them. The CDR3 is 13 amino acids. CDR1 SQVTM and CDR2 ANQGSEA come from the germline V gene.

This chain's CDR3 is CASSIGVDYEQYF. The CDR3 DNA reads as TGTGCCAGTAGTATCGGGGTGGACTACGAGCAGTACTTC. V gene TRBV19 combines with J gene TRBJ2-7, with TRBD2 as a possible D gene (5 bases). Germline values: CDR1 LNHDA, CDR2 SQIVND (reference sequence). The germline V and J ends were trimmed by 3 bases and 3 bases, with 9 bases remaining between them. The CDR3 spans 13 residues.

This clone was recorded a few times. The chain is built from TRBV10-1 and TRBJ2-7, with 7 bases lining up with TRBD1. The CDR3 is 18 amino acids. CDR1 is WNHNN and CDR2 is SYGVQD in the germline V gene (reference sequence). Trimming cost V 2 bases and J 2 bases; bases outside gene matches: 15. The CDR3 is CASSETKATRQGTYEQYF. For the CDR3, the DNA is TGCGCCAGCAGTGAGACAAAAGCGACTCGACAGGGAACCTACGAGCAGTACTTC.

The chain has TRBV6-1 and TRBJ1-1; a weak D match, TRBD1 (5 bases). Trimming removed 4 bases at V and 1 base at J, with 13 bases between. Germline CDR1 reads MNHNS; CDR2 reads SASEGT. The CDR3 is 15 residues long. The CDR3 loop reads CASSVYGGPNTEAFF. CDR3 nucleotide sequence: TGTGCCAGCAGTGTATACGGGGGACCGAACACTGAAGCTTTCTTT.

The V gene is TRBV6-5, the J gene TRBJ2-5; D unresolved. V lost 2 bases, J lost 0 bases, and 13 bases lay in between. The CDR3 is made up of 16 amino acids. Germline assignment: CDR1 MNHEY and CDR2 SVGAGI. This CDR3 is CASSYGATPYQETQYF. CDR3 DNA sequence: TGTGCCAGCAGTTACGGAGCAACCCCGTACCAAGAGACCCAGTACTTC.

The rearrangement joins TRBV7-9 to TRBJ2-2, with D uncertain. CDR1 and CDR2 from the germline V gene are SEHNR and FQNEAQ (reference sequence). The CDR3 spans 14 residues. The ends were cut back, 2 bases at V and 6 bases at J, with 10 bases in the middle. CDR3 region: CASSLTFGAGELFF. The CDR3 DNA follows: TGTGCCAGCAGCTTAACCTTTGGAGCCGGGGAGCTGTTTTTT.

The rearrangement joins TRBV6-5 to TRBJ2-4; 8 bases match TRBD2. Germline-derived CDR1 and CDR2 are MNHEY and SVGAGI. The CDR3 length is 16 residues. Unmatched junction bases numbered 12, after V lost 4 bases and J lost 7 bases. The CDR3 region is CASSSGIAGKRNIQYF. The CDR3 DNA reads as TGTGCCAGCAGTTCTGGGATAGCGGGGAAGCGGAACATTCAGTACTTC.

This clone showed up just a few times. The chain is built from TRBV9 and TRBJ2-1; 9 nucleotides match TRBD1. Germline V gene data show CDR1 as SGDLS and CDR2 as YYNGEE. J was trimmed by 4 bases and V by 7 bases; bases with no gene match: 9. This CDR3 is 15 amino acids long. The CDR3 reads CASALTGGSYNEQFF. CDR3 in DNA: TGTGCCAGCGCCCTGACAGGGGGTTCATACAATGAGCAGTTCTTC.

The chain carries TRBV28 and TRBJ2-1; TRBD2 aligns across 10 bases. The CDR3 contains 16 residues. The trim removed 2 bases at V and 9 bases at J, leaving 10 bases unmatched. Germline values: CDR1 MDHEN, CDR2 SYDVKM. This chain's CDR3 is CASSLPLAGGLTEQFF. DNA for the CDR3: TGTGCCAGCAGTTTACCCTTAGCGGGGGGTTTGACTGAGCAGTTCTTC.